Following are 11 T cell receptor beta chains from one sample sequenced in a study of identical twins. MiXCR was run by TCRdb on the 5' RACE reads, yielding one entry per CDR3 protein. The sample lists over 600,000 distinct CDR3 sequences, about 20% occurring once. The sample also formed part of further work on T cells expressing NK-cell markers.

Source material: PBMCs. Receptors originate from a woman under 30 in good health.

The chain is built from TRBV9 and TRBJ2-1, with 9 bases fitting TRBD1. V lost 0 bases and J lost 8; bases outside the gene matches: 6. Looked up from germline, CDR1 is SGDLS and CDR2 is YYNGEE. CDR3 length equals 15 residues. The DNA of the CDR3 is TGTGCCAGCAGCGTAGAGCCGGGACAGGGCGATGAGCAGTTCTTC. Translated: CASSVEPGQGDEQFF. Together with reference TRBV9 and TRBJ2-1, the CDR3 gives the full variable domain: DSGVTQTPKHLITATGQRVTLRCSPRSGDLSVYWYQQSLDQGLQFLIQYYNGEERAKGNILERFSAQQFPDLHSELNLSSLELGDSALYFCASSVEPGQGDEQFFGPGTRLTVL.

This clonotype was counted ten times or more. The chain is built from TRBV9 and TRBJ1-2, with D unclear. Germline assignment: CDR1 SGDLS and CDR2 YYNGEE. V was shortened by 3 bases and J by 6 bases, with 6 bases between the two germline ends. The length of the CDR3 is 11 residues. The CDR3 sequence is CASSAPHGYTF. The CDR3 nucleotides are TGTGCCAGCAGCGCCCCACATGGCTACACCTTC.

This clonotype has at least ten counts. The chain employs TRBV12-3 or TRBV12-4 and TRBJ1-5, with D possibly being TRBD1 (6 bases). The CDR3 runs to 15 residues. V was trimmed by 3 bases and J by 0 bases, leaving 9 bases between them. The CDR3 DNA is TGTGCCAGCAGTTTGGACAGAGATAGCAATCAGCCCCAGCATTTT. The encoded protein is CASSLDRDSNQPQHF.

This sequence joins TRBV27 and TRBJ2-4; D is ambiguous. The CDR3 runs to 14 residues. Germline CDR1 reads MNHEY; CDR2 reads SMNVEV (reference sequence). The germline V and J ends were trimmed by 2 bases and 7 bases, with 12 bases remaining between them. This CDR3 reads CASSLAVDGNIQYF. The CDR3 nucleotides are TGTGCCAGCAGTTTAGCTGTCGATGGTAACATTCAGTACTTC.

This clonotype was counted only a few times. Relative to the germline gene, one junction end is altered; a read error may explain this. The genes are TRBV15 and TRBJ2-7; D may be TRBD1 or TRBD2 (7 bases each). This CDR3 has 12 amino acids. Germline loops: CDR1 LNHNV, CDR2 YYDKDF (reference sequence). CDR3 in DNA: TGTGCCACCAGCAGGGGAGGGACAGCTCACTCATTC. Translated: CATSRGGTAHSF.

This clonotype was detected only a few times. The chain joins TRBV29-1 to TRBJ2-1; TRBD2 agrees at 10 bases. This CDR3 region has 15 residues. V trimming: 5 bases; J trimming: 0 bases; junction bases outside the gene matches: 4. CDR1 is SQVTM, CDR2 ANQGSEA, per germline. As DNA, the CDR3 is TGCAGCGTTCCTGGACTAGCGGACTCCTACAATGAGCAGTTCTTC. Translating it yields CSVPGLADSYNEQFF.

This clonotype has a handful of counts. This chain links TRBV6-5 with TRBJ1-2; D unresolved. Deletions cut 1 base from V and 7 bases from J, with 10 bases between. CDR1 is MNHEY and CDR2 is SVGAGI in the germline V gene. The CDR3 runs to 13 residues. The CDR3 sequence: CASSYLGKSGYTF. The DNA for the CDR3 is TGTGCCAGCAGTTACTTGGGAAAGTCTGGCTACACCTTC.

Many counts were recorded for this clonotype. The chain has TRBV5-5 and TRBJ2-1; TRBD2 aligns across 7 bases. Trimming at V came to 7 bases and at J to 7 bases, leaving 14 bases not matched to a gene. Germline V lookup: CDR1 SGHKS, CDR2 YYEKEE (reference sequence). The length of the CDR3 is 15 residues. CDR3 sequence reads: CASSLGGSGLNEQFF. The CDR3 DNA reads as TGTGCCAGCTCCCTTGGTGGTAGCGGGCTTAATGAGCAGTTCTTC.

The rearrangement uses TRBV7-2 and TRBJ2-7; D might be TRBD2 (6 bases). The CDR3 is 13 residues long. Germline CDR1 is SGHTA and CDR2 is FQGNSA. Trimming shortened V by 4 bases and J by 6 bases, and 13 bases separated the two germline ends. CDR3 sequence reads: CASSWGLRSEQYF. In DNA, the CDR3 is TGTGCCAGCAGCTGGGGACTTCGCTCCGAGCAGTACTTC. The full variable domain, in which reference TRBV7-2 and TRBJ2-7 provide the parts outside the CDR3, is GAGVSQSPSNKVTEKGKDVELRCDPISGHTALYWYRQSLGQGLEFLIYFQGNSAPDKSGLPSDRFSAERTGGSVSTLTIQRTQQEDSAVYLCASSWGLRSEQYFGPGTRLTVT.

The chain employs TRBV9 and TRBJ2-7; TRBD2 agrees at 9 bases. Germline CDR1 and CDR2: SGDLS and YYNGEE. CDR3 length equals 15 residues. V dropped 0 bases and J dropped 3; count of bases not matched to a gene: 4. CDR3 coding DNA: TGTGCCAGCAGCGTAGCCGGTAGCGGGAGCTACGAGCAGTACTTC. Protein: CASSVAGSGSYEQYF.

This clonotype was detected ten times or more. CDR3 region: CASSLEGKNIQYF. The CDR3 DNA reads TGCGCCAGCAGCTTGGAGGGGAAGAACATTCAGTACTTC. V gene TRBV5-1 combines with J gene TRBJ2-4; the D gene is possibly TRBD1 (5 bases). V was pared by 0 bases and J by 7 bases, with 8 bases between. CDR1 is SGHRS, CDR2 YFSETQ, per germline. This CDR3 region has 13 residues.